This T cell receptor (beta chain) was sequenced for a study of blood T cell repertoires in COVID-19. Germline V gives CDR1 MNHEY, CDR2 SVGAGI. The CDR3 is 13 residues long. V lost 7 bases to trimming and J lost 5 bases; unmatched junction nucleotides: 5. Authors' processing steps: Amplification of reference gene primers provided the estimated nucleated cell counts. The assay was immunoSEQ multiplex PCR, and TCRdb's table has in-frame clones only and misses some. Clonal size and the V and J genes are those of that table, whereas D and trimming came from the DNA. The table records about 300,000 clones, about 83% of them present only once.

The receptor's source is a woman aged 45-60 years with acute or convalescent COVID-19. The chain carries TRBV6-5 and TRBJ1-1; 9 bases agree with TRBD1. Sequenced: peripheral blood. The CDR3 nucleotides read TGTGCCAGCAAGAGACAGGGGGTGACTGAAGCTTTCTTT. Translation gives CASKRQGVTEAFF.